This record looks at one T cell receptor beta chain sequence and its context. The antigen remains undetermined. Clones were read by immunoSEQ multiplex PCR, and TCRdb kept only the in-frame ones, dropping some. There are roughly 110,000 clones in the sample; around 90% occur only once, and around 0.76% lies in the top ten. The entry originates in a study of graft-versus-host responses after intestinal transplantation. On the study more broadly: Among the recipients, transplants were multivisceral, liver-intestinal, or isolated intestinal. Study-level results: Within the allografts of patients who had graft-donor T cell macrochimerism, graft-versus-host to host-versus-graft clonal ratios were high.

V dropped 0 bases and J dropped 1 base, with 4 bases sitting between them. The CDR3 consists of 14 residues. In germline, CDR1 is SGHRS, CDR2 YFSETQ. V usage is TRBV5-1 and J usage is TRBJ2-2, with no clear D. Material: unstimulated CD4+ T cells sorted from spleen or lymph node cells, obtained before transplant. The receptor was isolated from a human donor who was the organ donor for an intestinal transplant. The CDR3 loop reads CASSLDKNTGELFF. The CDR3 DNA sequence: TGCGCCAGCAGCTTGGACAAGAACACCGGGGAGCTGTTTTTT.